A single sample gave rise to the 26 T cell receptor beta chains below, sequenced in a study of blood T cells in healthy people across ages. The authors ran a second PCR of about 7 to 12 cycles using a sample-barcoded 5' primer and a J-beta primer mix. In TCRdb, the 5' RACE reads were re-called with MiXCR into one record per CDR3 protein. The table has approximately 1.5 million distinct CDR3 sequences, roughly 43% seen once. Sequenced material: blood. The origin of the receptors is a woman in her late teens or twenties in good health.

The V and J genes are TRBV12-3 or TRBV12-4 and TRBJ1-2; no definite D call. V dropped 6 bases and J dropped 5 bases, with 10 bases sitting between them. The CDR3 consists of 12 residues. The CDR3 nucleotides read TGTGCCAGCAGACCTCTAGGTTATGGCTACACCTTC. Translating it yields CASRPLGYGYTF.

The CDR3 spells CATSGGVNTEAFF. As DNA, the CDR3 is TGTGCCACCAGTGGTGGGGTGAACACTGAAGCTTTCTTT. The rearrangement joins TRBV24-1 to TRBJ1-1, with unresolved D. CDR1 KGHDR and CDR2 SFDVKD come from the germline V gene. Trimming took 5 bases from V and 0 from J, leaving 6 bases between them. The CDR3 is made up of 13 amino acids.

The chain couples TRBV2 to TRBJ2-7, with 7 bases fitting TRBD1. CDR1 SNHLY and CDR2 FYNNEI come from the germline V gene. V trimming: 5 bases; J trimming: 6 bases; junction bases outside the gene matches: 10. The CDR3 spans 14 residues. The CDR3 sequence: CASSTSRGLGEQYF. The CDR3 coding sequence is TGTGCCAGCAGTACGAGTAGGGGGCTCGGCGAGCAGTACTTC.

This clonotype was counted only a few times. V usage is TRBV3-1 and J usage is TRBJ2-3; 9 bases are a match to TRBD2. The CDR3 covers 16 residues. V was pared by 7 bases and J by 5 bases, with 13 bases of the junction left unmatched. Germline CDR1 and CDR2: LGHDT and YNNKEL (reference sequence). CDR3 sequence (DNA): TGTGCCAGCACCTCATACGGGCGGGAGGGAATAGATACGCAGTATTTT. This encodes CASTSYGREGIDTQYF.

This clonotype has just a few counts. The rearrangement uses TRBV6-5 and TRBJ1-1; D possibly corresponds to TRBD1 (6 bases). This CDR3 region has 15 residues. The V end was cut by 7 bases, the J end by 4 bases, with 19 bases between. The V gene's germline CDR1 is MNHEY and CDR2 SVGAGI. The CDR3, as DNA: TGTGCCAGCACCCCCTGGGGGGGGCATGGCACTGAAGCTTTCTTT. This translates into CASTPWGGHGTEAFF.

The chain is built from TRBV20-1 and TRBJ1-1; perhaps TRBD1 as D (5 bases). The ends were cut back, 3 bases at V and 5 bases at J, with 16 bases in the middle. Germline CDR1 reads DFQATT; CDR2 reads SNEGSKA (reference sequence). There are 14 residues in the CDR3. The CDR3 nucleotides are TGCAGTGCTAGGGGTAATAGGGGACGGACTGAAGCTTTCTTT. It codes for CSARGNRGRTEAFF.

Comment on this clonotype: This may arise from a read error, as a much more abundant clone is one base away. The chain employs TRBV12-3 or TRBV12-4 and TRBJ2-3; TRBD2 is a possible D gene (5 bases). V was clipped by 4 bases and J by 2 bases, with 7 bases between them. The CDR3 consists of 13 residues. The CDR3 DNA sequence: TGTGCCAGCAGTTCCGGGATCACAGATACGCAGTATTTT. It yields the protein CASSSGITDTQYF.

This chain connects TRBV21-1 to TRBJ2-5; TRBD1 is the table's D call, not checked against the DNA. TRBV21-1 has pseudogene status. This CDR3 contains 16 residues. The CDR3 DNA sequence: TGTGCCAGCAGCAAACTTGACAGGGTACTCCAAGAGACCCAGTACTTC. Amino acids: CASSKLDRVLQETQYF.

The rearrangement uses TRBV20-1 and TRBJ2-7; TRBD1 matches 11 bases. In germline, CDR1 is DFQATT, CDR2 SNEGSKA (reference sequence). V was pared by 5 bases and J by 5 bases, with 5 bases of the junction left unmatched. The CDR3 extends over 13 amino acids. This CDR3 is CSAHRDRGNEQYF. DNA of the CDR3: TGCAGTGCTCACCGGGACAGGGGGAACGAGCAGTACTTC.

This clonotype was seen a handful of times. The chain joins TRBV20-1 to TRBJ1-2, with no clear D. CDR3 length equals 13 residues. The V gene's germline CDR1 is DFQATT and CDR2 SNEGSKA (reference sequence). V lost 5 bases and J 2 bases, leaving 12 bases between the germline ends. CDR3 DNA sequence: TGCAGTGCTCCTGGCGGGTGGAACTATGGCTACACCTTC. Translating gives CSAPGGWNYGYTF.

The V call is TRBV6-2 or TRBV6-3, the J call TRBJ2-2; D is perhaps TRBD2 (6 bases). The CDR3 length is 16 residues. The germline V gene encodes CDR1 MNHEY and CDR2 SVGEGT. V lost 2 bases and J lost 6, with 16 bases in between. The CDR3 region is CASSYGGNALAGELFF. The CDR3 DNA follows: TGTGCCAGCAGTTACGGGGGGAACGCCCTCGCCGGGGAGCTGTTTTTT.

The chain couples TRBV3-1 to TRBJ2-1; tentative D call: TRBD2 (6 bases). V lost 0 bases and J 2 bases, leaving 14 bases between the germline ends. CDR1 is LGHDT, CDR2 YNNKEL, per germline (reference sequence). This CDR3 spans 17 amino acids. In nucleotides, the CDR3 is TGTGCCAGCAGCCAAGATAGTTATCTAGCGACCTACAATGAGCAGTTCTTC. Translating gives CASSQDSYLATYNEQFF.

V usage is TRBV9 and J usage is TRBJ2-1, with TRBD2 identical over 11 bases. The CDR3 is made up of 15 amino acids. Germline V lookup: CDR1 SGDLS, CDR2 YYNGEE. J gave up 7 bases and V 0 bases, and 3 bases lay outside the gene matches. The CDR3 bases are TGTGCCAGCAGCGTAGCTAGCGGGAGGAAAAATGAGCAGTTCTTC. This codes for CASSVASGRKNEQFF.

The V call is TRBV29-1, the J call TRBJ2-3, with D tentatively TRBD1 or TRBD2 (7 bases each). Trimming cost V 7 bases and J 3 bases, with 11 bases left between them. The CDR3 loop spans 12 amino acids. Germline V lookup: CDR1 SQVTM, CDR2 ANQGSEA. In DNA form, the CDR3 reads TGCAGCGGGGAGGGACAGACAGATACGCAGTATTTT. It encodes CSGEGQTDTQYF.

On this clonotype itself: One end of the junction fails to match germline, which may point to a read error. V usage is TRBV14 and J usage is TRBJ2-3; the match to TRBD2 covers 13 bases. Per germline, CDR1 SGHDN and CDR2 FVKESK. The CDR3 loop spans 18 amino acids. The CDR3 DNA sequence: TGTGCCAGCAGCCAACCCCGCGGGACTAGCGGGGTCACAGATACGCGGTATTTT. Encoded protein: CASSQPRGTSGVTDTRYF.

The chain combines TRBV20-1 with TRBJ1-2; 8 bases are a match to TRBD1. Unmatched junction bases numbered 14, after V lost 3 bases and J lost 8 bases. Germline CDR1 is DFQATT and CDR2 is SNEGSKA (reference sequence). The CDR3 has 15 amino acids. CDR3 protein: CSASPPTGAGYGYTF. CDR3 coding DNA: TGCAGTGCTAGTCCCCCGACAGGGGCGGGCTACGGCTACACCTTC.

The chain joins TRBV29-1 to TRBJ1-1, with D unresolved. This CDR3 region has 10 residues. Per the germline V gene, CDR1 is SQVTM and CDR2 is ANQGSEA. Written as DNA, the CDR3 is TGCAGTGCCATCGGGACTGAAGCTTTCTTT. Encoded protein: CSAIGTEAFF.

V is TRBV4-3 and J is TRBJ2-7, with D possibly being TRBD2 (5 bases). V gave up 0 bases and J gave up 7 bases, with 16 bases separating them. CDR3 length equals 15 residues. Germline V gene lookup returns CDR1 LGHNA and CDR2 YSLEER. CDR3 in DNA: TGCGCCAGCAGCCAAGATGGTCTAGCCTACAATGAGCAGTACTTC. Translating gives CASSQDGLAYNEQYF.

The chain employs TRBV30 and TRBJ2-2; 9 nucleotides align to TRBD1. The CDR3 is 14 residues long. V lost 3 bases to trimming and J lost 5 bases; unmatched junction nucleotides: 4. Germline V gene sequence: CDR1 GTSNPN, CDR2 SVGIG (reference sequence). The CDR3 DNA follows: TGTGCCTGGAGAGCGACAGGGGGAACCGGGGAGCTGTTTTTT. Protein: CAWRATGGTGELFF.

This chain uses TRBV6-6 with TRBJ2-1, with 8 bases identical to TRBD2. The CDR3 has 14 amino acids. Germline V lookup: CDR1 MNHNY, CDR2 SVGAGI (reference sequence). Germline trimming cut 2 bases from V and 9 bases from J; bases unmatched to any gene: 6. The CDR3 sequence: CASSYKREQGEQFF. CDR3 in DNA: TGTGCCAGCAGTTACAAGCGGGAGCAGGGTGAGCAGTTCTTC.

The V call is TRBV6-2 or TRBV6-3, the J call TRBJ1-5; D is ambiguous. Trimming removed 5 bases at V and 1 base at J, with 18 bases between. There are 17 residues in the CDR3. CDR1 MNHEY and CDR2 SVGEGT come from the germline V gene. The CDR3 spells CASSPPPRQESNQPQHF. The CDR3 nucleotides are TGTGCCAGCAGTCCCCCCCCACGTCAGGAAAGCAATCAGCCCCAGCATTTT.

This clonotype was picked up one time. The chain carries TRBV5-1 and TRBJ2-3; D might be TRBD2 (7 bases). Germline V gene data show CDR1 as SGHRS and CDR2 as YFSETQ. Trimming stripped 3 bases from V and 6 bases from J, with 23 bases between. This CDR3 region has 17 residues. The CDR3 nucleotides are TGCGCCAGCAGCTCCGAGCGACGGGGGGCGTTTCCCGATACGCAGTATTTT. It yields the protein CASSSERRGAFPDTQYF.

This chain uses TRBV24-1 with TRBJ2-1; D unclear. The CDR3 length is 14 residues. Trimming took off 4 bases at V and 9 bases at J, with 15 bases between the two ends. In germline, CDR1 is KGHDR, CDR2 SFDVKD. The CDR3 loop reads CATSDGSQPPEQFF. The CDR3 bases are TGTGCCACCAGTGACGGATCTCAACCACCTGAGCAGTTCTTC.

This clonotype was detected a few times. This chain joins TRBV4-1 and TRBJ2-7; TRBD1 agrees at 8 bases. V lost 4 bases, J lost 5 bases, and 16 bases stayed unmatched. Per germline, CDR1 MGHRA and CDR2 YSYEKL. The CDR3 runs to 17 residues. CDR3 amino acids: CASSRKTGDIFGDEQYF. CDR3 nucleotide sequence: TGCGCCAGCAGCCGAAAGACAGGGGACATCTTCGGGGACGAGCAGTACTTC.

This chain connects TRBV12-3 or TRBV12-4 to TRBJ1-6, with D hard to call. This CDR3 spans 15 amino acids. Trimming pared 6 bases from V and 6 bases from J, leaving 15 bases between. CDR3 coding DNA: TGTGCCAGCAGCCCTACGCGGCTCGGTAATTCACCCCTCCACTTT. This encodes CASSPTRLGNSPLHF.

The gene calls are TRBV12-3 or TRBV12-4 and TRBJ1-6, with D unclear. The CDR3 sequence is 12 residues long. V lost 8 bases to trimming and J lost 14 bases, with 16 bases between them. In nucleotides, the CDR3 is TGTGCCAGCCGATCCGGGTACACCTCCCTCCACTTT. It specifies CASRSGYTSLHF.